This T cell receptor beta chain was retrieved from a study of blood T cell repertoires in COVID-19. Study processing details: Amplified reference gene primers provided the basis for estimating nucleated cell counts. Data came from immunoSEQ multiplex PCR; TCRdb stores just in-frame clones and leaves some out. V, J and clone size reflect that table, while D and trimming were determined from the DNA. The sample records fewer than 250,000 clones, about 90% being singletons. Germline V gives CDR1 SGDLS, CDR2 YYNGEE. V was cut by 0 bases and J by 5 bases, with 10 bases left in between. This CDR3 contains 14 residues.

The chain links TRBV9 to TRBJ2-3, with D possibly being TRBD1 (5 bases). This TCR was recovered from a young man with COVID-19, enrolled during active disease. What was sequenced was peripheral blood. Here the CDR3 DNA reads TGTGCCAGCAGCGTAGGCAGGGTTCGAGATACGCAGTATTTT. This encodes CASSVGRVRDTQYF.